Listed below are T cell receptor beta chains from one sample, sequenced in a study of blood T cell repertoires in COVID-19. TCRdb's table, derived via immunoSEQ multiplex PCR, lists solely in-frame clones and lacks some. The sample has approximately 500,000 clones; about 89% are singletons. The material sequenced was peripheral blood. All receptors derive from a woman aged 50 to 60 with COVID-19, enrolled during active disease. CDR3s include the opening cysteine and the closing phenylalanine or tryptophan. The D gene is left open where the match is weak. Clone size is shown for a subset of rows, as once, few, many or a class of expanded clone.

j_call | d_call | cdr3_length | v_call | clone_size | cdr3_nt | cdr3_aa
TRBJ1-1 | NA | 14 | TRBV6-5 | NA | TGTGCCAGCAGTTACTCAGGGGAGAACACTGAAGCTTTCTTT | CASSYSGENTEAFF
TRBJ1-5 | NA | 12 | TRBV7-2 | NA | TGTGCCAGCAGCCTCCGGGGTCAGCCCCAGCATTTT | CASSLRGQPQHF
TRBJ2-7 | TRBD1 | 16 | TRBV4-1 | once | TGCGCCAGCAGCCAAGCGGACAGGGTTGGAATGTACGAGCAGTACTTC | CASSQADRVGMYEQYF
TRBJ2-3 | TRBD2 | 20 | TRBV24-1 | NA | TGTGCCACCAGTGGGCCCCATGGACTAGCGGGGGAAACTGCGACAGATACGCAGTATTTT | CATSGPHGLAGETATDTQYF
TRBJ1-1 | NA | 12 | TRBV6-5 | NA | TGTGCCAGCAGCGGGGGACGGAGTGAAGCTTTCTTT | CASSGGRSEAFF
TRBJ1-1 | NA | 13 | TRBV29-1 | once | TGCAGCGTTGGGGTCGGGATGAACACTGAAGCTTTCTTT | CSVGVGMNTEAFF
TRBJ1-2 | NA | 16 | TRBV7-9 | NA | TGTGCCAGCAGGGTTTCGGGAGGCGGCCCCGGCTATGGCTACACCTTC | CASRVSGGGPGYGYTF
TRBJ1-6 | NA | 12 | TRBV3-1/TRBV3-2 | NA | TGTGCCAGCAGCCACGAGGGAATGGCCCTCCACTTT | CASSHEGMALHF
TRBJ2-2 | TRBD2 | 15 | TRBV27 | NA | TGTGCCAGCAGCCGGAGGACTAGCGGTTCCGGGGAGCTGTTTTTT | CASSRRTSGSGELFF
TRBJ1-4 | NA | 16 | TRBV5-1 | NA | TGCGCCAGCAGCCGTAGCGGGGGTGCAACTAATGAAAAACTGTTTTTT | CASSRSGGATNEKLFF
TRBJ2-3 | TRBD2 | 16 | TRBV9 | NA | TGTGCCAGCAGCGCCCGACTAGCGGGGCCCACAGATACGCAGTATTTT | CASSARLAGPTDTQYF
TRBJ2-1 | TRBD2 | 17 | TRBV19 | NA | TGTGCCAGTAGCAACCGACTAGCGGGGGGGCAGTACAATGAGCAGTTCTTC | CASSNRLAGGQYNEQFF
TRBJ2-3 | TRBD1 | 16 | TRBV5-1 | NA | TGCGCCAGCAGCCCCCTCCGGGACAGAAGCACAGATACGCAGTATTTT | CASSPLRDRSTDTQYF
TRBJ2-7 | TRBD1 | 16 | TRBV11-3 | once | TGTGCCAGCAGCTTAGGGTCCGGGACAGGGGCCTACGAGCAGTACTTC | CASSLGSGTGAYEQYF
TRBJ1-6 | TRBD1 | 15 | TRBV28 | NA | TGTGCCAGCAGTTCCCCGGAGACAGGGAATACACCCCTCCACTTT | CASSSPETGNTPLHF
TRBJ2-1 | NA | 14 | TRBV14 | NA | TGTGCCAGCAGCCTCTCGGGGGGACAAAATGAGCAGTTCTTC | CASSLSGGQNEQFF
TRBJ1-1 | NA | 14 | TRBV13 | NA | TGTGCCAGCAGCCCCCGGGACTTGAACACTGAAGCTTTCTTT | CASSPRDLNTEAFF
TRBJ2-7 | TRBD2 | 15 | TRBV27 | NA | TGTGCCAGCAATTACGGGAGGGGTGCCCCTCATGAGCAGTACTTC | CASNYGRGAPHEQYF
TRBJ2-3 | TRBD2 | 18 | TRBV11-2 | once | TGTGCCAGCAGCTTAGGGGTTGGACTAGCGGGGGGCACAGATACGCAGTATTTT | CASSLGVGLAGGTDTQYF